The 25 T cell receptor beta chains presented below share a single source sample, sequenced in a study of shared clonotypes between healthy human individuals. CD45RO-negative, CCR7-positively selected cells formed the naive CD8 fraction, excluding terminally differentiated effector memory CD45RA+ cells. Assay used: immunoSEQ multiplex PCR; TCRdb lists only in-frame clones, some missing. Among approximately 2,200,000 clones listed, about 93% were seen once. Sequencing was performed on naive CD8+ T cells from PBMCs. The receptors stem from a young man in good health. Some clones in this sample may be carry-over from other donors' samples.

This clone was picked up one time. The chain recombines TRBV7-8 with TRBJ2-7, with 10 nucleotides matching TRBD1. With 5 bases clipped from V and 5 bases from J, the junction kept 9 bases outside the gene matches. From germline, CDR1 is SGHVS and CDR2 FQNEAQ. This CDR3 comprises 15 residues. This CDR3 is CASSKWKTGGNEQYF. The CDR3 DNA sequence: TGTGCCAGCAGCAAGTGGAAGACAGGGGGCAACGAGCAGTACTTC.

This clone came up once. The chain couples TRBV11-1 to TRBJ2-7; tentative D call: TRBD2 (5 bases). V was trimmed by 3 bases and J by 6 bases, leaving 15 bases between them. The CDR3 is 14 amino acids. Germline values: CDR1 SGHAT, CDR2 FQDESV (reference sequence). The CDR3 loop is CASSFAGRLGEQYF. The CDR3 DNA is TGTGCCAGCAGCTTCGCGGGCCGGCTTGGCGAGCAGTACTTC.

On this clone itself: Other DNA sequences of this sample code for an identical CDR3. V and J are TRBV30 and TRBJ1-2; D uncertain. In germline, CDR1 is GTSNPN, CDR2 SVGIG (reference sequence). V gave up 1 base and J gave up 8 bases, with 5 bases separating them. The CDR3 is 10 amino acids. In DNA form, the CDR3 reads TGTGCCTGGAGTGGCTACGGCTACACCTTC. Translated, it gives CAWSGYGYTF.

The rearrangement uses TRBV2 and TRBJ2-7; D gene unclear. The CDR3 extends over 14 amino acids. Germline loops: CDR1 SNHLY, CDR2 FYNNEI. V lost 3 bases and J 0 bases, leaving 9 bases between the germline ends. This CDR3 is CASSDLGLSYEQYF. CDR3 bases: TGTGCCAGCAGTGATTTGGGCCTCTCCTACGAGCAGTACTTC.

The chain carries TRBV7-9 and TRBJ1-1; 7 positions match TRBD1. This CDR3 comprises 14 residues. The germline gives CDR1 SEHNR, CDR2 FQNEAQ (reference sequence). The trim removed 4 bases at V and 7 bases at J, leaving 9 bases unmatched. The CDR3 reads CASSSPRTGFEAFF. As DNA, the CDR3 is TGTGCCAGCAGCTCTCCCCGGACAGGCTTTGAAGCTTTCTTT. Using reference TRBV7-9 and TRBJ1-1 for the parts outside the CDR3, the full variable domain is DTGVSQNPRHKITKRGQNVTFRCDPISEHNRLYWYRQTLGQGPEFLTYFQNEAQLEKSRLLSDRFSAERPKGSFSTLEIQRTEQGDSAMYLCASSSPRTGFEAFFGQGTRLTVV.

The CDR3 protein is CASSLARGYGETQYF. In DNA, the CDR3 is TGTGCCAGCAGCTTAGCCCGGGGCTATGGGGAGACCCAGTACTTC. This chain uses TRBV13 with TRBJ2-5, with D perhaps being TRBD1 or TRBD2 (5 bases each). The CDR3 is made up of 15 amino acids. The V end lost 1 base, the J end lost 5 bases, and 14 bases lay between the germline ends. The V gene's germline CDR1 is PRHDT and CDR2 FYEKMQ (reference sequence).

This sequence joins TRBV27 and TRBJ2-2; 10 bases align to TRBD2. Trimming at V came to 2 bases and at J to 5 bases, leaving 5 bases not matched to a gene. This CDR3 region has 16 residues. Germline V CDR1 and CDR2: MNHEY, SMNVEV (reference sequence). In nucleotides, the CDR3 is TGTGCCAGCAGTTTAGGGGCTAGCGGGAGAACCGGGGAGCTGTTTTTT. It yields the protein CASSLGASGRTGELFF.

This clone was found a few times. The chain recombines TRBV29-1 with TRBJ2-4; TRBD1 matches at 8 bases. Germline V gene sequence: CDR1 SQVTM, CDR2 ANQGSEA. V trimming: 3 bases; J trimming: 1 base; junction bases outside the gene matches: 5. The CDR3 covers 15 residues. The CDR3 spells CSVEFRGQAKNIQYF. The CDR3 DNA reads TGCAGCGTTGAGTTCAGGGGGCAGGCCAAAAACATTCAGTACTTC.

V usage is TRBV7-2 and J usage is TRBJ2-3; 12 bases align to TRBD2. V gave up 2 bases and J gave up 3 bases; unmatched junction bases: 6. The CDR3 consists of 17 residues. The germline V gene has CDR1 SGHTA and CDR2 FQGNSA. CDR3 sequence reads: CASSLWVGLAGTDTQYF. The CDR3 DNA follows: TGTGCCAGCAGCTTATGGGTCGGACTAGCGGGGACAGATACGCAGTATTTT. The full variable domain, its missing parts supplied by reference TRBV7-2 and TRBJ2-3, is GAGVSQSPSNKVTEKGKDVELRCDPISGHTALYWYRQSLGQGLEFLIYFQGNSAPDKSGLPSDRFSAERTGGSVSTLTIQRTQQEDSAVYLCASSLWVGLAGTDTQYFGPGTRLTVL.

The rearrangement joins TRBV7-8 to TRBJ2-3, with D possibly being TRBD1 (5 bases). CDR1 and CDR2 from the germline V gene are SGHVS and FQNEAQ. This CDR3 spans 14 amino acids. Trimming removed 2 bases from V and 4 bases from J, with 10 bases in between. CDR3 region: CASSLQGSADTQYF. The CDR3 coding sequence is TGTGCCAGCAGCTTACAGGGTTCCGCAGATACGCAGTATTTT.

CDR3 protein: CASSPPGGTVDYGYTF. CDR3 bases: TGTGCCAGCAGCCCCCCTGGGGGGACAGTGGACTATGGCTACACCTTC. The chain recombines TRBV7-9 with TRBJ1-2, with 7 nucleotides matching TRBD1. V lost 5 bases to trimming and J lost 3 bases; unmatched junction nucleotides: 12. This CDR3 has 16 amino acids. Per the germline V gene, CDR1 is SEHNR and CDR2 is FQNEAQ (reference sequence).

In DNA, the CDR3 is TGTGCCAGTAGTGTCGGGGGCCTCGGCAATCAGCCCCAGCATTTT. Its translation: CASSVGGLGNQPQHF. The chain links TRBV19 to TRBJ1-5; D may be TRBD1 (6 bases). Germline V gene sequence: CDR1 LNHDA, CDR2 SQIVND (reference sequence). This CDR3 is built from 15 residues. Trimming shortened V by 5 bases and J by 2 bases, and 13 bases separated the two germline ends.

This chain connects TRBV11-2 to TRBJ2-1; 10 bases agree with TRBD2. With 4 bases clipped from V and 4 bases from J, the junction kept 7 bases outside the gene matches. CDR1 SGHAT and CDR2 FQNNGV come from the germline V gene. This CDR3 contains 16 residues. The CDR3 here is CASSSLAGGMYNEQFF. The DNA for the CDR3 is TGTGCCAGCAGCTCTTTAGCGGGAGGTATGTACAATGAGCAGTTCTTC.

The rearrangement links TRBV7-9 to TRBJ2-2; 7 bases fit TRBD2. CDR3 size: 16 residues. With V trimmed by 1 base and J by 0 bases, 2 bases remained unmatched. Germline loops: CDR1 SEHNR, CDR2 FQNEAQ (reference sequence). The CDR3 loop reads CASSLESGTNTGELFF. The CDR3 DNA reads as TGTGCCAGCAGCTTAGAAAGCGGGACGAACACCGGGGAGCTGTTTTTT.

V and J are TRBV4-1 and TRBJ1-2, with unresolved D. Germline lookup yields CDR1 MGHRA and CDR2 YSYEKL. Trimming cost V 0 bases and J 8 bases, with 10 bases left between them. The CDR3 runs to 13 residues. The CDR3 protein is CASSQDLVEGYTF. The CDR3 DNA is TGCGCCAGCAGCCAAGACCTCGTGGAGGGCTACACCTTC.

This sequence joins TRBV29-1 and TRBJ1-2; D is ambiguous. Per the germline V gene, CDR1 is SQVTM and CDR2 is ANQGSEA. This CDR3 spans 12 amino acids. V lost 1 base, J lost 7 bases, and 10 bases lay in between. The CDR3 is CSVEGILPGYTF. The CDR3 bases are TGCAGCGTTGAAGGGATTTTACCTGGCTACACCTTC. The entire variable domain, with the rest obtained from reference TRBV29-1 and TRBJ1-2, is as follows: SAVISQKPSRDICQRGTSLTIQCQVDSQVTMMFWYRQQPGQSLTLIATANQGSEATYESGFVIDKFPISRPNLTFSTLTVSNMSPEDSSIYLCSVEGILPGYTFGSGTRLTVV.

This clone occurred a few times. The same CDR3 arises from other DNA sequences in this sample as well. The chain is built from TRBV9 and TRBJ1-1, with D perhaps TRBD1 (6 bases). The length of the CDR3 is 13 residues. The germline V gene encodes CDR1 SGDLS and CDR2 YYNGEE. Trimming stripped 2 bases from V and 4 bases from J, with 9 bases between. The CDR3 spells CASSVGAGTEAFF. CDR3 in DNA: TGTGCCAGCAGCGTGGGGGCAGGCACTGAAGCTTTCTTT.

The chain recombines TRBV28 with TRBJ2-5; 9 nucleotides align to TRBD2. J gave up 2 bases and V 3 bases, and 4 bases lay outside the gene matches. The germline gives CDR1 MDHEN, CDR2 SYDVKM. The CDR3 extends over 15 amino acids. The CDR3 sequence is CASSLWREGQETQYF. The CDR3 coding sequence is TGTGCCAGCAGTTTGTGGCGGGAGGGGCAAGAGACCCAGTACTTC.

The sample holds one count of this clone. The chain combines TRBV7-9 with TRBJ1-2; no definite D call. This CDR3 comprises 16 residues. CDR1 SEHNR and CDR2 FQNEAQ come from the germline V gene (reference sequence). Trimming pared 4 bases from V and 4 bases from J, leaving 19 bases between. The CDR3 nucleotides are TGTGCCAGCAGCTCAAATAAGGACGGAGAGACCTATGGCTACACCTTC. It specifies CASSSNKDGETYGYTF. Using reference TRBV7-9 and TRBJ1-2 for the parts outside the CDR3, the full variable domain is DTGVSQNPRHKITKRGQNVTFRCDPISEHNRLYWYRQTLGQGPEFLTYFQNEAQLEKSRLLSDRFSAERPKGSFSTLEIQRTEQGDSAMYLCASSSNKDGETYGYTFGSGTRLTVV.

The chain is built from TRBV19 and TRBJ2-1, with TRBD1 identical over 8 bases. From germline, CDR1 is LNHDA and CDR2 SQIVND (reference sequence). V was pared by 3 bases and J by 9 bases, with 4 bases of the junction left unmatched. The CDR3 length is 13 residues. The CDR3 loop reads CASSMDREAEQFF. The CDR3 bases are TGTGCCAGTAGTATGGACAGGGAGGCTGAGCAGTTCTTC.

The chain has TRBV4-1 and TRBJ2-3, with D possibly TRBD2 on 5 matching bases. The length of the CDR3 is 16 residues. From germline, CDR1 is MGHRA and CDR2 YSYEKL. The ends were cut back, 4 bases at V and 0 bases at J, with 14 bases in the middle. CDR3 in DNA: TGCGCCAGCAGCCCCCCCGGGGAGTCTAGCACAGATACGCAGTATTTT. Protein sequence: CASSPPGESSTDTQYF.

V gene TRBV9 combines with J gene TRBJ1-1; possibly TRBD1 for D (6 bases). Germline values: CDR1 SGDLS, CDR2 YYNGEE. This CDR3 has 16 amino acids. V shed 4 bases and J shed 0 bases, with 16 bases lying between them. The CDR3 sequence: CASSPSGGQVNTEAFF. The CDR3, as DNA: TGTGCCAGCAGCCCCTCGGGGGGGCAAGTGAACACTGAAGCTTTCTTT.

Here the CDR3 reads CASSPLEGPGEQYF. The DNA for the CDR3 is TGTGCCAGCAGTCCCCTGGAGGGACCCGGCGAGCAGTACTTC. The chain couples TRBV27 to TRBJ2-7; possible D gene TRBD2, 6 bases. The CDR3 is made up of 14 amino acids. Trimming cost V 5 bases and J 6 bases, with 17 bases left between them. Germline V CDR1 and CDR2: MNHEY, SMNVEV (reference sequence).

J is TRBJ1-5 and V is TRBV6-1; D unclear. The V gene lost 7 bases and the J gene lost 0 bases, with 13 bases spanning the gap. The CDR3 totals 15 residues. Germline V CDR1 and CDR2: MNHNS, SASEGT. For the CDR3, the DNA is TGTGCCAGCATGTGGGAAATGAATAGCAATCAGCCCCAGCATTTT. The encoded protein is CASMWEMNSNQPQHF.

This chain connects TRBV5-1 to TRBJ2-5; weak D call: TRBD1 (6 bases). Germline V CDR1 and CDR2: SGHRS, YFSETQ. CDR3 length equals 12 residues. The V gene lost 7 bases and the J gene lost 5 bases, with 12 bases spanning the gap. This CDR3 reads CASGQGHETQYF. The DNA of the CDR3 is TGCGCCAGCGGTCAGGGGCACGAGACCCAGTACTTC.